A single sample gave rise to the 25 T cell receptor beta chains below, sequenced in a study of sequential checkpoint blockade in melanoma. The treatment: randomized to nivolumab then ipilimumab (arm A) or the reverse (arm B). Method: immunoSEQ multiplex PCR; TCRdb's copy keeps in-frame clones and lacks some. The data hold about 22,000 clones, with 27% observed a single time. The sequencing used tumor tissue (inferred from file names), collected from a patient given nivolumab and ipilimumab in sequence. These receptors originate from a human donor with melanoma.

The chain couples TRBV27 to TRBJ2-7, with 8 bases identical to TRBD2. The germline CDR1 and CDR2 sequences are MNHEY and SMNVEV (reference sequence). J gave up 3 bases and V 2 bases, and 0 bases lay outside the gene matches. CDR3 length: 13 residues. This CDR3 is CASSLAGGYEQYF. The CDR3 DNA reads as TGTGCCAGCAGTTTAGCGGGGGGCTACGAGCAGTACTTC.

The gene calls are TRBV6-8 and TRBJ1-2; D is possibly TRBD1 (5 bases). Trimming cost V 1 base and J 3 bases, with 9 bases left between them. This CDR3 has 14 residues. CDR1 is MNHGY, CDR2 SAAAGT, per germline. CDR3 DNA: TGTGCCAGCAGTTACTTCTTGGGGGACTATGGCTACACCTTC. As protein: CASSYFLGDYGYTF.

The chain combines TRBV5-1 with TRBJ1-1, with D maybe TRBD1 (6 bases). V lost 4 bases and J 1 base, leaving 11 bases between the germline ends. The CDR3 extends over 14 amino acids. Per germline, CDR1 SGHRS and CDR2 YFSETQ. CDR3 sequence (DNA): TGCGCCAGCAGCCTGGAGGACAGGAACACTGAAGCTTTCTTT. This encodes CASSLEDRNTEAFF.

The sample holds many counts of this clone. The genes are TRBV6-8 and TRBJ2-3, with TRBD2 identical over 8 bases. J lost 3 bases, V lost 6 bases, and 8 bases had no gene match. This CDR3 spans 15 amino acids. Germline-derived CDR1 and CDR2 are MNHGY and SAAAGT. This chain's CDR3 is CASRPPGLGTDTQYF. The CDR3 DNA reads TGTGCCAGCAGGCCGCCGGGACTAGGAACAGATACGCAGTATTTT.

By proportion, this clone is medium-sized. V and J are TRBV19 and TRBJ1-5, with a possible D match to TRBD1 (6 bases). The CDR3 contains 14 residues. Per the germline V gene, CDR1 is LNHDA and CDR2 is SQIVND (reference sequence). V lost 7 bases, J lost 7 bases, and 17 bases lay in between. The CDR3 DNA follows: TGTGCCAGTACAAGGGCAGGGGTCGGGCAGCCCCAGCATTTT. Amino acids: CASTRAGVGQPQHF. The full variable domain, its missing parts supplied by reference TRBV19 and TRBJ1-5, is DGGITQSPKYLFRKEGQNVTLSCEQNLNHDAMYWYRQDPGQGLRLIYYSQIVNDFQKGDIAEGYSVSREKKESFPLTVTSAQKNPTAFYLCASTRAGVGQPQHFGDGTRLSIL.

Only a few counts were recorded for this clone. J is TRBJ1-1 and V is TRBV28; D is possibly TRBD1 (5 bases). The CDR3 runs 14 residues. Trimming pared 5 bases from V and 0 bases from J, leaving 10 bases between. The germline CDR1 and CDR2 sequences are MDHEN and SYDVKM. The CDR3 reads CASSPGRLNTEAFF. As DNA, the CDR3 is TGTGCCAGCAGTCCGGGACGGTTGAACACTGAAGCTTTCTTT.

This clone has just a few counts. The chain has TRBV28 and TRBJ2-2; 9 nucleotides align to TRBD1. Germline CDR1 and CDR2: MDHEN and SYDVKM. This CDR3 spans 17 amino acids. Trimming took 2 bases from V and 0 from J; bases not matched to a gene: 4. In DNA, the CDR3 is TGTGCCAGCAGTTTAGTCACAGGGGGCGCGAACACCGGGGAGCTGTTTTTT. Protein product: CASSLVTGGANTGELFF.

V and J are TRBV28 and TRBJ2-2; 7 nucleotides agree with TRBD1. This CDR3 has 15 amino acids. V gave up 8 bases and J gave up 0 bases; unmatched junction bases: 6. Germline V gene data show CDR1 as MDHEN and CDR2 as SYDVKM. The CDR3 reads CASVEGGANTGELFF. The DNA of the CDR3 is TGTGCCAGCGTGGAAGGGGGCGCGAACACCGGGGAGCTGTTTTTT. The full variable domain, completed using reference TRBV28 and TRBJ2-2, is DVKVTQSSRYLVKRTGEKVFLECVQDMDHENMFWYRQDPGLGLRLIYFSYDVKMKEKGDIPEGYSVSREKKERFSLILESASTNQTSMYLCASVEGGANTGELFFGEGSRLTVL.

This clone was found a few times. This CDR3 reads CASSLGQGVQPQHF. The CDR3 DNA sequence: TGTGCCAGCAGCTTAGGACAGGGGGTGCAGCCCCAGCATTTT. The chain recombines TRBV7-6 with TRBJ1-5; 9 bases fit TRBD1. V lost 1 base, J lost 7 bases, and 2 bases stayed unmatched. CDR3 length: 14 residues. Germline V lookup: CDR1 SGHVS, CDR2 FNYEAQ.

This clone was seen a handful of times. The chain joins TRBV6-4 to TRBJ2-7; D may be TRBD2 (5 bases). Per the germline V gene, CDR1 is MRHNA and CDR2 is SNTAGT. The CDR3 sequence is 15 residues long. The V end was cut by 7 bases, the J end by 6 bases, with 22 bases between. Here the CDR3 reads CASTADSFGRGEQYF. For the CDR3, the DNA is TGTGCCAGCACCGCCGACTCTTTCGGTCGGGGCGAGCAGTACTTC.

The chain employs TRBV18 and TRBJ2-1; D not resolved. V was pared by 2 bases and J by 0 bases, with 11 bases between. CDR1 is KGHSH, CDR2 LQKENI, per germline. The CDR3 is 16 amino acids. CDR3 in amino acids: CASSPVGLSSYNEQFF. The CDR3 DNA sequence: TGTGCCAGCTCACCAGTTGGGCTGTCCTCCTACAATGAGCAGTTCTTC. The variable domain in full, with the rest retrieved from reference TRBV18 and TRBJ2-1, is NAGVMQNPRHLVRRRGQEARLRCSPMKGHSHVYWYRQLPEEGLKFMVYLQKENIIDESGMPKERFSAEFPKEGPSILRIQQVVRGDSAAYFCASSPVGLSSYNEQFFGPGTRLTVL.

This clone was detected ten times or more. The rearrangement uses TRBV6-8 and TRBJ2-7; D may be TRBD1 (6 bases). Trimming stripped 6 bases from V and 2 bases from J, with 11 bases between. This CDR3 has 13 amino acids. Germline assignment: CDR1 MNHGY and CDR2 SAAAGT. Written as DNA, the CDR3 is TGTGCCAGCAGCGGACAGAGCCCCTACGAGCAGTACTTC. Residues: CASSGQSPYEQYF.

The chain joins TRBV28 to TRBJ2-7; D possibly uses TRBD1 or TRBD2 (6 bases each). The germline V gene encodes CDR1 MDHEN and CDR2 SYDVKM. With 5 bases removed from V and 3 bases from J, the gap between germline ends came to 17 bases. The CDR3 sequence is 15 residues long. CDR3 nucleotide sequence: TGTGCCAGCAGTACACTATTAGGGGGGAGCTACGAGCAGTACTTC. Its translation is CASSTLLGGSYEQYF.

This clone was observed a handful of times. This chain uses TRBV6-8 with TRBJ2-5; 7 bases fit TRBD2. Trimming removed 4 bases from V and 5 bases from J; junction bases left unmatched: 10. Germline V gene lookup returns CDR1 MNHGY and CDR2 SAAAGT. This CDR3 has 15 residues. The CDR3 DNA reads as TGTGCCAGCAGTTCGGGTGTGACTAGCTATGAGACCCAGTACTTC. It specifies CASSSGVTSYETQYF.

This clone was recorded at least ten times. The rearrangement uses TRBV11-3 and TRBJ2-1, with 9 bases fitting TRBD1. The germline CDR1 and CDR2 sequences are SGHNT and YENEEA. The J segment lost 6 bases and the V segment lost 1 base, leaving 10 bases of the junction unmatched. The CDR3 contains 17 residues. The DNA for the CDR3 is TGTGCCAGCAGCTTAGGAGGGTGGGACAGGGCTGGCAATGAGCAGTTCTTC. Protein: CASSLGGWDRAGNEQFF. The variable domain in full, with the rest retrieved from reference TRBV11-3 and TRBJ2-1, is EAGVVQSPRYKIIEKKQPVAFWCNPISGHNTLYWYLQNLGQGPELLIRYENEEAVDDSQLPKDRFSAERLKGVDSTLKIQPAELGDSAVYLCASSLGGWDRAGNEQFFGPGTRLTVL.

The chain joins TRBV2 to TRBJ1-4; 8 positions match TRBD1. After removal of 7 bases from V and 7 bases from J, the junction contained 8 bases not matched to a gene. The CDR3 sequence is 14 residues long. Germline V gene sequence: CDR1 SNHLY, CDR2 FYNNEI. The CDR3 DNA reads TGTGCCAGCACCGCAGACAGGGGACGTGAAAAACTGTTTTTT. It specifies CASTADRGREKLFF.

This clone appeared a single time. V is TRBV18 and J is TRBJ1-4, with TRBD1 as a possible D gene (5 bases). This CDR3 has 14 amino acids. V lost 6 bases and J lost 2, with 10 bases in between. CDR1 KGHSH and CDR2 LQKENI come from the germline V gene. CDR3 region: CASSVEGTNEKLFF. The DNA of the CDR3 is TGTGCCAGCTCCGTCGAGGGGACTAATGAAAAACTGTTTTTT. Full variable domain (remainder filled in from reference TRBV18 and TRBJ1-4): NAGVMQNPRHLVRRRGQEARLRCSPMKGHSHVYWYRQLPEEGLKFMVYLQKENIIDESGMPKERFSAEFPKEGPSILRIQQVVRGDSAAYFCASSVEGTNEKLFFGSGTQLSVL.

This CDR3 reads CASSRTTSGRDTQYF. CDR3 DNA sequence: TGTGCCAGTAGCCGGACGACTAGCGGGAGAGATACGCAGTATTTT. The rearrangement uses TRBV19 and TRBJ2-3; the match to TRBD2 covers 12 bases. The V gene end was trimmed by 6 bases and the J gene end by 5 bases; junction bases not matched to a gene: 6. CDR1 and CDR2 from the germline V gene are LNHDA and SQIVND (reference sequence). The CDR3 totals 15 residues.

This chain connects TRBV6-8 to TRBJ2-1; D is perhaps TRBD2 (5 bases). Trimming left V 6 bases short and J 6 bases short, with 9 bases between. The CDR3 sequence is 12 residues long. The germline CDR1 and CDR2 sequences are MNHGY and SAAAGT. CDR3 coding DNA: TGTGCCAGCAGAACTAGGACCAATGAGCAGTTCTTC. Translating gives CASRTRTNEQFF.

This clone turned up a few times. The V call is TRBV18, the J call TRBJ2-7, with 8 bases lining up with TRBD1. The CDR3 extends over 15 amino acids. From germline, CDR1 is KGHSH and CDR2 LQKENI. Trimming took 3 bases from V and 2 from J; bases not matched to a gene: 6. For the CDR3, the DNA is TGTGCCAGCTCACCTGACAGGGGTTTCCCCTACGAGCAGTACTTC. Encoded protein: CASSPDRGFPYEQYF.

The chain carries TRBV30 and TRBJ2-5; D is undetermined. Germline lookup yields CDR1 GTSNPN and CDR2 SVGIG (reference sequence). The CDR3 sequence is 12 residues long. Trimming cost V 3 bases and J 5 bases, with 10 bases left between them. The CDR3 protein is CAWSFLGETQYF. The CDR3, as DNA: TGTGCCTGGAGCTTCCTCGGGGAGACCCAGTACTTC.

The rearrangement links TRBV18 to TRBJ2-2; D gene unclear. This CDR3 spans 14 amino acids. Trimming removed 2 bases from V and 5 bases from J, with 9 bases in between. Per the germline V gene, CDR1 is KGHSH and CDR2 is LQKENI. The CDR3 DNA follows: TGTGCCAGCTCACCAATATTAACGACCGGGGAGCTGTTTTTT. Translating it yields CASSPILTTGELFF. Looking up the rest from reference TRBV18 and TRBJ2-2 gives the full variable domain: NAGVMQNPRHLVRRRGQEARLRCSPMKGHSHVYWYRQLPEEGLKFMVYLQKENIIDESGMPKERFSAEFPKEGPSILRIQQVVRGDSAAYFCASSPILTTGELFFGEGSRLTVL.

The rearrangement links TRBV18 to TRBJ1-1, with D unresolved. Germline lookup yields CDR1 KGHSH and CDR2 LQKENI. CDR3 size: 14 residues. V gave up 5 bases and J gave up 8 bases, with 18 bases separating them. CDR3: CASSSPQDLKEAFF. CDR3 in DNA: TGTGCCAGCTCATCGCCTCAGGACTTAAAGGAAGCTTTCTTT.

The CDR3 is CASTGALMNTEAFF. Here the CDR3 DNA reads TGTGCCAGTACCGGGGCCCTAATGAACACTGAAGCTTTCTTT. V is TRBV19 and J is TRBJ1-1; maybe TRBD1 (5 bases). The V gene's germline CDR1 is LNHDA and CDR2 SQIVND (reference sequence). This CDR3 is built from 14 residues. V lost 7 bases and J 0 bases, leaving 12 bases between the germline ends.

The V gene is TRBV19, the J gene TRBJ1-2; TRBD1 matches 7 bases. There are 15 residues in the CDR3. Trimming took 6 bases from V and 2 from J; bases not matched to a gene: 9. Germline V gene sequence: CDR1 LNHDA, CDR2 SQIVND (reference sequence). The CDR3 sequence is CASRPGQTINYGYTF. CDR3 bases: TGTGCCAGTAGACCGGGACAGACAATAAACTATGGCTACACCTTC. Together with reference TRBV19 and TRBJ1-2, the CDR3 gives the full variable domain: DGGITQSPKYLFRKEGQNVTLSCEQNLNHDAMYWYRQDPGQGLRLIYYSQIVNDFQKGDIAEGYSVSREKKESFPLTVTSAQKNPTAFYLCASRPGQTINYGYTFGSGTRLTVV.